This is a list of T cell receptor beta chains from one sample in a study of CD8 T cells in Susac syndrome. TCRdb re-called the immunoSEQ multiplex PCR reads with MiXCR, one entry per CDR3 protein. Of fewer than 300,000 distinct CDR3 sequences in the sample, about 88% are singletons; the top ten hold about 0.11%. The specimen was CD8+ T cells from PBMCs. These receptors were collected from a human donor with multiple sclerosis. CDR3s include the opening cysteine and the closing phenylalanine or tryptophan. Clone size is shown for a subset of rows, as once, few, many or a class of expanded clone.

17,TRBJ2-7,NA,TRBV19,CASSQKIRDRATYEQYF
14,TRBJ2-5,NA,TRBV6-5,CASSETHSQETQYF
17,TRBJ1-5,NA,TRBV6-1,CASSENRGTVGNQPQHF
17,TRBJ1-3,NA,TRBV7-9,CASSLTPLRSSGNTIYF
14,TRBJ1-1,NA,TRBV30,CAYIRWDRNTEAFF
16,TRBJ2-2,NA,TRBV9,CASSVGASGSPGELFF
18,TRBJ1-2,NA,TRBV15,CATSRGYNAQGRNYGYTF
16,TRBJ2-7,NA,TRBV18,CASSPPGLSEEDEQYF
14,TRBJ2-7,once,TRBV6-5,CASSNRDIDYEQYF
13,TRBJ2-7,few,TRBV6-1,CASTSGVYYEQYF
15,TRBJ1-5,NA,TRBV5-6,CASSHRRGINQPQHF
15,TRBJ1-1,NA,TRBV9,CASSGLTAVNTEAFF
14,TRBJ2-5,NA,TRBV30,CAWSLGVGVETQYF
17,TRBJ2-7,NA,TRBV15,CATSRLALPAGDYEQYF
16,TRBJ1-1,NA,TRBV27,CASSPPTGQGGTEAFF
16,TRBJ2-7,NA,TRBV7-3,CASSLVIRGQAYEQYF
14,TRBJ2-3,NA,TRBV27,CASTMTGGADTQYF
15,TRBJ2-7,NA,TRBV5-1,CASSSGTRSSYEQYF
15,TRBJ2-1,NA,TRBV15,CATGLAGVSYNEQFF
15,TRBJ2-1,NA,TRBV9,CASSVGPSGRHEQFF
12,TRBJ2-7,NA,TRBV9,CASSVQIYEQYF
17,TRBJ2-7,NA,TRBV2,CASSEVGLARMAYEQYF
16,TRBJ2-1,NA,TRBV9,CASTPGGANAHNEQFF
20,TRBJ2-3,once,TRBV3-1,CASSLSWDGFTPLPTDTQYF
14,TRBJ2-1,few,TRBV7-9,CASSPPEAGGVQFF
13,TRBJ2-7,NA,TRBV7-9,CASSLRSDSEQYF
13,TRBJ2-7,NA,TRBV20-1,CSARPGGLYEQYF
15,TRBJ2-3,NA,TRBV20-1,CSARGSGGGTDTQYF
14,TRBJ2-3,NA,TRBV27,CASSFGSSPDTQYF
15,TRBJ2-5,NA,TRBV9,CASSDPAGGQETQYF
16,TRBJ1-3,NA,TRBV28,CASSLATVGGGNTIYF
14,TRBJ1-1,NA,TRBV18,CASSPPGLNTEAFF
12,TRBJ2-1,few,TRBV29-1,CSVGFSYNEQFF
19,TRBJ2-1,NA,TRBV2,CASRRTGAVFARGNNEQFF
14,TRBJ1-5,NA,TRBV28,CASSSTQANQPQHF
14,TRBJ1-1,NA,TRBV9,CASRTGLKNTEAFF
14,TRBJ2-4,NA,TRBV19,CASSPGPAKNIQYF
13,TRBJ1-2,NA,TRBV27,CASSPPSFAGYTF
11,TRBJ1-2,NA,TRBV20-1,CSARVGIGYTF
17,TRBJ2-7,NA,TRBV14,CASSQGLAGGFSYEQYF
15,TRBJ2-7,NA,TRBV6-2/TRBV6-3,CASSYASGIAYEQYF
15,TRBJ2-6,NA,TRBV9,CASSVAISGANVLTF
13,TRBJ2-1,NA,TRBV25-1,CASSTSVYNEQFF
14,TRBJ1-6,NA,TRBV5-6,CASSSPGHPSPLHF
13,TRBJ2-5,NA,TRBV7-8,CASSEGLIETQYF
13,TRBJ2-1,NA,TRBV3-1,CASSPARAHEQFF
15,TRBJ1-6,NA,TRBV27,CASSWDSSYNSPLHF
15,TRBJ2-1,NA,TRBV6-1,CASGGTPSSYNEQFF
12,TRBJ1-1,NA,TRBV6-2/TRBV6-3,CASNSGSTEAFF
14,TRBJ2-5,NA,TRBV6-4,CASSPTGVAETQYF
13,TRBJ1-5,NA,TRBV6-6,CASRPLGSQPQHF
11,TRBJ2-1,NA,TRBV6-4,CASSDSGEQFF
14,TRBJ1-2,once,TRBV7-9,CASRSGGDYYGYTF
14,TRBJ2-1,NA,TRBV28,CASQRLVTYNEQFF
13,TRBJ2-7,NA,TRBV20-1,CSARTGANYEQYF
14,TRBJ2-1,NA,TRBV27,CASSLSVGGNEQFF
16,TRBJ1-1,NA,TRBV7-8,CASRSNRDRGLTEAFF
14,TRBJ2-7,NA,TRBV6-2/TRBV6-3,CASRLWEDLYEQYF
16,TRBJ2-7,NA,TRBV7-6,CASSGLAGEVAYEQYF